These T cell receptor beta chains were read from a single sample in a study of cytomegalovirus exposure and HLA in healthy donors. Using immunoSEQ multiplex PCR, the repertoire was profiled, and TCRdb retains in-frame clones only, with some absent. The data show 70,000 or so clones, 94% seen once. Sequenced: PBMCs. The receptors derive from a man aged 18 to 29 in good health and CMV-seropositive. Both conserved end residues are part of each CDR3. A D gene is named only where the DNA matches it firmly. Rows may omit the clone size; those that give it use once, few, many or a size class.

clone size: -; J gene: TRBJ2-3; V gene: TRBV7-9; D gene: -; CDR3 protein: CASSLDAGHTQYF; CDR3 DNA: TGTGCCAGCAGCTTAGATGCGGGGCATACGCAGTATTTT
clone size: -; J gene: TRBJ2-1; V gene: TRBV11-2; D gene: -; CDR3 protein: CASSLGGDEQFF; CDR3 DNA: TGTGCCAGCAGCTTAGGGGGCGATGAGCAGTTCTTC
clone size: -; J gene: TRBJ2-6; V gene: TRBV10-2; D gene: -; CDR3 protein: CASSIYLTGSGANVLTF; CDR3 DNA: TGCGCCAGCAGTATTTATCTGACAGGCTCTGGGGCCAACGTCCTGACTTTC
clone size: -; J gene: TRBJ2-4; V gene: TRBV28; D gene: -; CDR3 protein: CASSTVKLAKNIQYF; CDR3 DNA: TGTGCCAGCAGTACCGTTAAGCTAGCCAAAAACATTCAGTACTTC
clone size: -; J gene: TRBJ2-3; V gene: TRBV27; D gene: TRBD2; CDR3 protein: CASSSLAGGSDTQYF; CDR3 DNA: TGTGCCAGCAGCTCCCTAGCGGGGGGATCAGATACGCAGTATTTT
clone size: -; J gene: TRBJ1-1; V gene: TRBV5-6; D gene: TRBD1; CDR3 protein: CASSLGTGGGMTEAFF; CDR3 DNA: TGTGCCAGCAGCTTGGGGACAGGGGGCGGGATGACTGAAGCTTTCTTT
clone size: -; J gene: TRBJ2-7; V gene: TRBV2; D gene: TRBD2; CDR3 protein: CASRETSGSTGEQYF; CDR3 DNA: TGTGCCAGCAGGGAGACTAGCGGGAGTACGGGCGAGCAGTACTTC
clone size: -; J gene: TRBJ2-1; V gene: TRBV4-1; D gene: TRBD2; CDR3 protein: CASSQGGSYEQFF; CDR3 DNA: TGCGCCAGCAGCCAGGGCGGGAGCTATGAGCAGTTCTTC
clone size: -; J gene: TRBJ2-1; V gene: TRBV7-9; D gene: TRBD1; CDR3 protein: CASSSPGQPYNEQFF; CDR3 DNA: TGTGCCAGCAGCTCCCCGGGACAGCCCTACAATGAGCAGTTCTTC
clone size: -; J gene: TRBJ1-2; V gene: TRBV7-3; D gene: -; CDR3 protein: CASSQGPNYGYTF; CDR3 DNA: TGTGCCAGCAGCCAGGGGCCTAACTATGGCTACACCTTC
clone size: -; J gene: TRBJ2-5; V gene: TRBV18; D gene: -; CDR3 protein: CASSPPGRLVYETQYF; CDR3 DNA: TGTGCCAGCTCACCACCGGGCAGACTAGTTTATGAGACCCAGTACTTC
clone size: once; J gene: TRBJ2-5; V gene: TRBV28; D gene: TRBD2; CDR3 protein: CASSKRLAGEETQYF; CDR3 DNA: TGTGCCAGCAGCAAGCGACTAGCGGGAGAAGAGACCCAGTACTTC
clone size: -; J gene: TRBJ2-1; V gene: TRBV11-2; D gene: TRBD2; CDR3 protein: CASSLIAGGNNEQFF; CDR3 DNA: TGTGCCAGCAGCTTAATCGCGGGAGGGAACAATGAGCAGTTCTTC
clone size: -; J gene: TRBJ2-3; V gene: TRBV10-3; D gene: TRBD2; CDR3 protein: CAISEGVSGLAMDTQYF; CDR3 DNA: TGTGCCATCAGCGAAGGCGTTTCGGGACTAGCGATGGATACGCAGTATTTT
clone size: -; J gene: TRBJ2-3; V gene: TRBV19; D gene: TRBD2; CDR3 protein: CASRDGSGTTDTQYF; CDR3 DNA: TGTGCCAGTAGGGATGGGAGCGGGACCACAGATACGCAGTATTTT